Following are 24 T cell receptor beta chains from one sample sequenced in a study of blood T cell repertoires in COVID-19. TCRdb keeps only in-frame clones here, not all; method: immunoSEQ multiplex PCR. The table shows around 62,000 clones, with 88% occurring only once. Sequencing was performed on PBMCs or T cells enriched from blood (not recorded which). The receptors stem from a middle-aged woman who had recovered from COVID-19.

The chain uses TRBV28 and TRBJ1-1; no clear D. V was trimmed by 5 bases and J by 3 bases, leaving 7 bases between them. The CDR3 extends over 12 amino acids. The germline V gene encodes CDR1 MDHEN and CDR2 SYDVKM. The CDR3 DNA is TGTGCCAGCAGTGAAGCTTACACTGAAGCTTTCTTT. Translation gives CASSEAYTEAFF.

DNA of the CDR3: TGCGCCAGCAGCTTGGGACAGGGGGCGCATACGCAGTATTTT. This codes for CASSLGQGAHTQYF. The rearrangement joins TRBV5-1 to TRBJ2-3; 10 bases are a match to TRBD1. J was trimmed by 7 bases and V by 0 bases; bases with no gene match: 2. The CDR3 has 14 residues. The germline V gene has CDR1 SGHRS and CDR2 YFSETQ.

This chain links TRBV6-1 with TRBJ2-1; 11 bases agree with TRBD2. V lost 3 bases, J lost 5 bases, and 6 bases stayed unmatched. This CDR3 has 16 residues. Germline CDR1 reads MNHNS; CDR2 reads SASEGT. The CDR3, as DNA: TGTGCCAGCAGTGACACGGGACTAGCGGCCCACAATGAGCAGTTCTTC. It is translated as CASSDTGLAAHNEQFF.

The rearrangement uses TRBV6-2 or TRBV6-3 and TRBJ1-6; D unresolved. The CDR3 has 14 residues. V was shortened by 6 bases and J by 2 bases, with 8 bases between the two germline ends. The V gene's germline CDR1 is MNHEY and CDR2 SVGEGT. The CDR3 coding sequence is TGTGCCAGCAGCCCCACAGCCTATAATTCACCCCTCCACTTT. It translates to CASSPTAYNSPLHF.

J is TRBJ1-5 and V is TRBV15; D uncertain. The CDR3 extends over 13 amino acids. V shed 0 bases and J shed 10 bases, with 10 bases lying between them. Germline CDR1 reads LNHNV; CDR2 reads YYDKDF (reference sequence). Written as DNA, the CDR3 is TGTGCCACCAGCAGAGACAACCAGGCTCCCCAGCATTTT. Residues: CATSRDNQAPQHF.

The rearrangement uses TRBV27 and TRBJ2-5; tentatively, D is TRBD1 (6 bases). The CDR3 spans 13 residues. Germline V gene lookup returns CDR1 MNHEY and CDR2 SMNVEV (reference sequence). Trimming took off 6 bases at V and 5 bases at J, with 13 bases between the two ends. CDR3 loop: CASRQGVRETQYF. The CDR3 DNA follows: TGTGCCAGCAGACAGGGAGTCCGGGAGACCCAGTACTTC.

The V gene is TRBV19, the J gene TRBJ1-5; 7 bases fit TRBD1. In germline, CDR1 is LNHDA, CDR2 SQIVND (reference sequence). J was trimmed by 5 bases and V by 5 bases; bases with no gene match: 9. The CDR3 sequence is 15 residues long. The CDR3 region is CASSPLDRAHQPQHF. The CDR3 region has the DNA TGTGCCAGTAGTCCCCTCGACAGGGCCCATCAGCCCCAGCATTTT.

The chain is built from TRBV3-1 (or the pseudogene TRBV3-2) and TRBJ2-2; TRBD1 matches at 8 bases. Germline loops: CDR1 LGHDT, CDR2 YNNKEL (reference sequence). The V and J ends lost 2 bases and 6 bases, in that order; junction bases with no gene match: 2. CDR3 length equals 14 residues. CDR3 region: CASSQLQGAGELFF. The DNA of the CDR3 is TGTGCCAGCAGCCAATTACAGGGGGCCGGGGAGCTGTTTTTT.

This rearrangement joins TRBV28 to TRBJ2-3; no definite D call. Germline CDR1 and CDR2: MDHEN and SYDVKM. Trimming pared 6 bases from V and 6 bases from J, leaving 7 bases between. CDR3 length equals 11 residues. The CDR3 nucleotides are TGTGCCAGCAGCACTCGCGATACGCAGTATTTT. Translating gives CASSTRDTQYF.

The chain links TRBV14 to TRBJ2-3; 9 bases map to TRBD2. CDR1 is SGHDN and CDR2 is FVKESK in the germline V gene. With V trimmed by 0 bases and J by 2 bases, 6 bases remained unmatched. This CDR3 is 17 amino acids long. Here the CDR3 reads CASSQDWASGITDTQYF. CDR3 in DNA: TGTGCCAGCAGCCAAGACTGGGCTAGCGGGATCACAGATACGCAGTATTTT.

CDR3 coding DNA: TGTGCCAGCAGCGCGAGGAACACCATATATTTT. Protein sequence: CASSARNTIYF. V gene TRBV9 combines with J gene TRBJ1-3; D is unresolved. Germline CDR1 reads SGDLS; CDR2 reads YYNGEE. The CDR3 has 11 amino acids. V lost 3 bases, J lost 7 bases, and 5 bases lay in between.

On this clone itself: Other DNA variants within this sample encode the same CDR3. This chain links TRBV5-1 with TRBJ1-5; 9 nucleotides line up with TRBD1. Trimming at V came to 0 bases and at J to 5 bases, leaving 0 bases not matched to a gene. In germline, CDR1 is SGHRS, CDR2 YFSETQ. This CDR3 has 14 residues. CDR3 protein: CASSLGQGDQPQHF. The CDR3 DNA is TGCGCCAGCAGCTTGGGACAGGGGGATCAGCCCCAGCATTTT. The full variable domain, with the rest looked up from reference TRBV5-1 and TRBJ1-5, is KAGVTQTPRYLIKTRGQQVTLSCSPISGHRSVSWYQQTPGQGLQFLFEYFSETQRNKGNFPGRFSGRQFSNSRSEMNVSTLELGDSALYLCASSLGQGDQPQHFGDGTRLSIL.

The chain combines TRBV29-1 with TRBJ1-2, with D possibly matching TRBD1 (5 bases). V was shortened by 7 bases and J by 7 bases, with 13 bases between the two germline ends. Germline V CDR1 and CDR2: SQVTM, ANQGSEA. The CDR3 is 11 amino acids. CDR3 nucleotide sequence: TGCAGCGGTCAGGGCCTCGGTGGCTACACCTTC. Protein sequence: CSGQGLGGYTF.

The chain links TRBV3-1 (or the pseudogene TRBV3-2) to TRBJ1-2; tentative D call: TRBD1 (6 bases). V lost 4 bases, J lost 7 bases, and 19 bases lay in between. This CDR3 comprises 15 residues. Germline assignment: CDR1 LGHDT and CDR2 YNNKEL (reference sequence). CDR3 sequence reads: CASSRPQGRDPGYTF. The CDR3 DNA reads as TGTGCCAGCAGCCGCCCACAGGGAAGAGATCCTGGCTACACCTTC.

There are a few counts of this clone. The V call is TRBV6-5, the J call TRBJ1-5; TRBD1 matches at 10 bases. Losses at the gene ends were 5 bases for V and 6 bases for J; bases not matched to a gene: 7. The germline CDR1 and CDR2 sequences are MNHEY and SVGAGI. The CDR3 loop spans 15 amino acids. The CDR3 sequence is CASSTLTGGGQPQHF. The CDR3 DNA follows: TGTGCCAGCAGTACCTTGACAGGGGGCGGTCAGCCCCAGCATTTT.

V gene TRBV7-9 combines with J gene TRBJ2-2, with D unresolved. The CDR3 is made up of 12 amino acids. V gave up 5 bases and J gave up 4 bases, with 5 bases separating them. Germline assignment: CDR1 SEHNR and CDR2 FQNEAQ (reference sequence). The CDR3 reads CASSIFTGELFF. The CDR3, as DNA: TGTGCCAGCAGCATATTCACCGGGGAGCTGTTTTTT.

The rearrangement uses TRBV2 and TRBJ1-4, with D hard to call. Germline CDR1 SNHLY, CDR2 FYNNEI. Trimming pared 6 bases from V and 4 bases from J, leaving 12 bases between. There are 14 residues in the CDR3. The CDR3 sequence is CASRQEVDNEKLFF. CDR3 coding DNA: TGTGCCAGCAGGCAAGAGGTGGATAATGAAAAACTGTTTTTT.

The chain uses TRBV9 and TRBJ2-3; D may be TRBD1 (5 bases). The V end lost 4 bases, the J end lost 3 bases, and 18 bases lay between the germline ends. The germline gives CDR1 SGDLS, CDR2 YYNGEE. This CDR3 has 16 residues. Written as DNA, the CDR3 is TGTGCCAGCAGCTCTGTGGGGCAGGGTAATACAGATACGCAGTATTTT. This translates into CASSSVGQGNTDTQYF.

The chain combines TRBV7-2 with TRBJ2-2; 7 bases are shared with TRBD1. Germline loops: CDR1 SGHTA, CDR2 FQGNSA. The CDR3 runs 15 residues. V was pared by 5 bases and J by 2 bases, with 5 bases of the junction left unmatched. CDR3 protein: CASSPPGGNTGELFF. The CDR3 DNA reads TGTGCCAGCAGCCCCCCAGGGGGAAACACCGGGGAGCTGTTTTTT.

This clone occurred a few times. The limits of the CDR3 on the DNA are not certain, so only TCRdb's listed CDR3 is given. This rearrangement joins TRBV21-1 to TRBJ1-6. TRBV21-1 is a recognized pseudogene. With termini counted, the CDR3 has 19 amino acids. The chain's CDR3 is CASSKYVRRVARGNSPLHF.

The CDR3 sequence: CASSYLWGDRGDEQYF. CDR3 coding DNA: TGTGCCAGCAGCTACCTCTGGGGCGACAGGGGAGACGAGCAGTACTTC. The J gene is TRBJ2-7, the V gene TRBV5-8; 8 bases agree with TRBD1. V shed 3 bases, J shed 5 bases, and the junction held 13 bases outside the gene matches. CDR3 length equals 16 residues. Germline lookup yields CDR1 SGHTS and CDR2 YDEGEE. The whole variable domain, remainder taken from reference TRBV5-8 and TRBJ2-7, is EAGVTQSPTHLIKTRGQQATLRCSPISGHTSVYWYQQALGLGLQFLLWYDEGEERNRGNFPPRFSGRQFPNYSSELNVNALELEDSALYLCASSYLWGDRGDEQYFGPGTRLTVT.

The rearrangement joins TRBV27 to TRBJ1-4, with 9 bases aligning to TRBD1. The CDR3 has 14 residues. CDR1 and CDR2 from the germline V gene are MNHEY and SMNVEV (reference sequence). J gave up 8 bases and V 4 bases, and 5 bases lay outside the gene matches. Here the CDR3 DNA reads TGTGCCAGCAGTTGGGGACAGGGAGGCGAAAAACTGTTTTTT. This codes for CASSWGQGGEKLFF. Filled out from reference TRBV27 and TRBJ1-4, the complete variable domain reads EAQVTQNPRYLITVTGKKLTVTCSQNMNHEYMSWYRQDPGLGLRQIYYSMNVEVTDKGDVPEGYKVSRKEKRNFPLILESPSPNQTSLYFCASSWGQGGEKLFFGSGTQLSVL.

The chain uses TRBV5-6 and TRBJ1-1, with D possibly TRBD1 on 6 matching bases. Looked up from germline, CDR1 is SGHDT and CDR2 is YYEEEE. Trimming cost V 4 bases and J 0 bases, with 19 bases left between them. This CDR3 comprises 17 residues. The CDR3 here is CASSPTTGGHLNTEAFF. CDR3 DNA sequence: TGTGCCAGCAGCCCGACAACTGGGGGACACTTGAACACTGAAGCTTTCTTT.

This chain links TRBV3-1 (or the pseudogene TRBV3-2) with TRBJ1-6; D might be TRBD1 (5 bases). Looked up from germline, CDR1 is LGHDT and CDR2 is YNNKEL (reference sequence). The CDR3 totals 15 residues. V shed 3 bases and J shed 10 bases, with 16 bases lying between them. DNA for the CDR3: TGTGCCAGCAGCCAGGCCCAGGGAGCGGGATCACCCCTCCACTTT. Residues: CASSQAQGAGSPLHF.